These 23 T cell receptor beta chains were sequenced from one sample in a study of blood T cell repertoires in COVID-19. Libraries were prepared by immunoSEQ multiplex PCR; TCRdb keeps only in-frame clonotypes and omits some of them. The sample contains tens of thousands of clones, around 80% of which appear only once. Sequenced input: peripheral blood. The receptors come from a man in his thirties or forties with COVID-19, enrolled during active disease.

This clone was counted a few times. The chain has TRBV12-3 or TRBV12-4 and TRBJ1-6; D is unresolved. The CDR3 runs 11 residues. Trimming stripped 8 bases from V and 6 bases from J, with 5 bases between. CDR3 sequence reads: CASSSNSPLHF. The CDR3 coding sequence is TGTGCCAGCTCGAGTAATTCACCCCTCCACTTT.

This CDR3 reads CASSTGGARGYTF. The CDR3, as DNA: TGTGCCAGCAGTACAGGGGGCGCAAGGGGCTACACCTTC. The V gene is TRBV12-3 or TRBV12-4, the J gene TRBJ1-2; 9 bases map to TRBD1. The CDR3 is 13 amino acids. V lost 5 bases to trimming and J lost 8 bases; unmatched junction nucleotides: 6.

The V call is TRBV4-2, the J call TRBJ2-6, with D hard to call. This CDR3 spans 16 amino acids. V was clipped by 0 bases and J by 0 bases, with 6 bases between them. CDR1 is LGHNA, CDR2 YNFKEQ, per germline. DNA for the CDR3: TGTGCCAGCAGCCAAGATCTAGACTCTGGGGCCAACGTCCTGACTTTC. Translated, it gives CASSQDLDSGANVLTF.

V usage is TRBV11-3 and J usage is TRBJ1-6; perhaps TRBD1 as D (6 bases). Trimming took 3 bases from V and 15 from J, leaving 9 bases between them. The CDR3 covers 11 residues. The germline CDR1 and CDR2 sequences are SGHNT and YENEEA. The CDR3 reads CASSFGTLLHF. Here the CDR3 DNA reads TGTGCCAGCAGCTTCGGGACACTCCTCCACTTT.

V usage is TRBV28 and J usage is TRBJ1-1, with unresolved D. The CDR3 is made up of 15 amino acids. The germline CDR1 and CDR2 sequences are MDHEN and SYDVKM. V lost 2 bases to trimming and J lost 5 bases, with 15 bases between them. The CDR3 nucleotides are TGTGCCAGCAGTTTAGGGTCTCTGGGAGGGACTGAAGCTTTCTTT. Amino acids: CASSLGSLGGTEAFF.

The CDR3 loop reads CASSLDGVRSGTYNEQFF. The DNA for the CDR3 is TGTGCCAGCAGCTTGGACGGAGTGAGGAGCGGGACCTACAATGAGCAGTTCTTC. The chain links TRBV7-6 to TRBJ2-1, with 7 bases matching TRBD2. The germline V gene encodes CDR1 SGHVS and CDR2 FNYEAQ. The CDR3 covers 18 residues. Unmatched junction bases numbered 13, after V lost 3 bases and J lost 2 bases.

V usage is TRBV11-3 and J usage is TRBJ2-7; D is ambiguous. With 1 base removed from V and 3 bases from J, the gap between germline ends came to 4 bases. Germline-derived CDR1 and CDR2 are SGHNT and YENEEA. The CDR3 loop spans 12 amino acids. The CDR3 DNA is TGTGCCAGCAGCTTAGCCAGCTACGAGCAGTACTTC. It yields the protein CASSLASYEQYF.

This rearrangement joins TRBV6-5 to TRBJ2-1; 9 nucleotides align to TRBD2. This CDR3 is 14 amino acids long. The V gene's germline CDR1 is MNHEY and CDR2 SVGAGI. V shed 7 bases and J 4 bases; nucleotides not matched to a gene: 5. CDR3: CASMMTSGYNEQFF. CDR3 in DNA: TGTGCCAGCATGATGACTAGCGGATACAATGAGCAGTTCTTC.

The V call is TRBV6-4, the J call TRBJ2-2; a weak D match, TRBD1 (6 bases). V was pared by 10 bases and J by 0 bases, with 9 bases between. Germline CDR1 reads MRHNA; CDR2 reads SNTAGT. The CDR3 runs to 13 residues. The CDR3 region is CATRQANTGELFF. The CDR3 nucleotides are TGTGCCACCAGACAGGCGAACACCGGGGAGCTGTTTTTT.

This clone was seen only once. The V and J genes are TRBV27 and TRBJ2-5; 7 nucleotides line up with TRBD1. Trimming removed 5 bases from V and 3 bases from J; junction bases left unmatched: 6. Germline lookup yields CDR1 MNHEY and CDR2 SMNVEV (reference sequence). This CDR3 contains 14 residues. In DNA form, the CDR3 reads TGTGCCAGCAGTATACAGGGGCCTGAAGAGACCCAGTACTTC. Translation: CASSIQGPEETQYF.

In its sample, this clone was seen once. The chain employs TRBV7-2 and TRBJ1-2; a weak D match, TRBD1 (6 bases). V gave up 0 bases and J gave up 7 bases, with 9 bases separating them. The CDR3 contains 13 residues. The germline V gene encodes CDR1 SGHTA and CDR2 FQGNSA. In DNA form, the CDR3 reads TGTGCCAGCAGCTTAGCGAACAGGGCTGGCTACACCTTC. Residues: CASSLANRAGYTF.

This sequence joins TRBV6-1 and TRBJ2-7; D is possibly TRBD2 (5 bases). CDR3 length equals 16 residues. Germline V gene lookup returns CDR1 MNHNS and CDR2 SASEGT. Trimming stripped 1 base from V and 2 bases from J, with 15 bases between. The CDR3, as DNA: TGTGCCAGCAGTGAAGGGCGGGCAGTAAGACCCTACGAGCAGTACTTC. Translation: CASSEGRAVRPYEQYF.

A few counts support this clone. This chain connects TRBV7-9 to TRBJ2-7; TRBD1 is a possible D gene (6 bases). Germline V gene data show CDR1 as SEHNR and CDR2 as FQNEAQ (reference sequence). The CDR3 is 13 amino acids. Trimming cost V 5 bases and J 5 bases, with 13 bases left between them. In nucleotides, the CDR3 is TGTGCCAGCAGCCAAACAGGGTCGAACGAGCAGTACTTC. This codes for CASSQTGSNEQYF.

The chain links TRBV5-5 to TRBJ2-3, with TRBD1 matching over 7 bases. The CDR3 spans 16 residues. Germline CDR1 is SGHKS and CDR2 is YYEKEE (reference sequence). The V segment lost 4 bases and the J segment 1 base; nucleotides outside the gene matches: 9. The CDR3 DNA reads as TGTGCCAGCAGCCCCTACAGGGGAGATGGCACAGATACGCAGTATTTT. Protein sequence: CASSPYRGDGTDTQYF.

The chain joins TRBV11-3 to TRBJ1-2; maybe TRBD1 (6 bases). Germline values: CDR1 SGHNT, CDR2 YENEEA. The ends were cut back, 3 bases at V and 6 bases at J, with 11 bases in the middle. The length of the CDR3 is 13 residues. The CDR3 nucleotides are TGTGCCAGCAGCTTTAGCCAGGGGAATGGCTACACCTTC. Its protein is CASSFSQGNGYTF. Combining the CDR3 with reference TRBV11-3 and TRBJ1-2 gives the whole variable domain EAGVVQSPRYKIIEKKQPVAFWCNPISGHNTLYWYLQNLGQGPELLIRYENEEAVDDSQLPKDRFSAERLKGVDSTLKIQPAELGDSAVYLCASSFSQGNGYTFGSGTRLTVV.

The DNA for the CDR3 is TGTGCCACCAGTGATTCGGTTTACAATGAGCAGTTCTTC. The encoded protein is CATSDSVYNEQFF. This rearrangement joins TRBV24-1 to TRBJ2-1; no clear D gene. Trimming took off 2 bases at V and 4 bases at J, with 5 bases between the two ends. Germline lookup yields CDR1 KGHDR and CDR2 SFDVKD. The length of the CDR3 is 13 residues.

This rearrangement joins TRBV13 to TRBJ2-3; TRBD2 agrees at 11 bases. J was trimmed by 3 bases and V by 3 bases; bases with no gene match: 5. The germline V gene encodes CDR1 PRHDT and CDR2 FYEKMQ (reference sequence). This CDR3 region has 16 residues. The CDR3 region has the DNA TGTGCCAGCAGCTTCGTAGCGGGGGGGCTAACAGATACGCAGTATTTT. This translates into CASSFVAGGLTDTQYF.

J is TRBJ2-3 and V is TRBV5-1; 7 bases line up with TRBD1. V dropped 1 base and J dropped 4; count of bases not matched to a gene: 15. This CDR3 spans 18 amino acids. In germline, CDR1 is SGHRS, CDR2 YFSETQ. The CDR3 region is CASSLNPRTGSYPDTQYF. CDR3 bases: TGCGCCAGCAGCTTGAACCCTAGGACAGGTAGTTACCCAGATACGCAGTATTTT.

V is TRBV4-1 and J is TRBJ1-2; 7 bases match TRBD1. The CDR3 runs to 14 residues. V lost 4 bases, J lost 5 bases, and 7 bases stayed unmatched. CDR1 is MGHRA, CDR2 YSYEKL, per germline. The CDR3 bases are TGCGCCAGCAGCCTCGACAGGGTAGGATATGGCTACACCTTC. As protein: CASSLDRVGYGYTF.

This CDR3 is CASSLSVEQFF. The DNA of the CDR3 is TGCGCCAGCAGCTTGTCGGTTGAGCAGTTCTTC. V is TRBV5-1 and J is TRBJ2-1; D remains ambiguous. Trimming pared 1 base from V and 9 bases from J, leaving 5 bases between. CDR3 size: 11 residues. CDR1 SGHRS and CDR2 YFSETQ come from the germline V gene.

This chain connects TRBV4-2 to TRBJ2-2; 7 bases line up with TRBD1. Germline V lookup: CDR1 LGHNA, CDR2 YNFKEQ. The CDR3 spans 18 residues. Trimming at V came to 4 bases and at J to 0 bases, leaving 11 bases not matched to a gene. The CDR3 loop is CASSPSLGTETNTGELFF. The DNA of the CDR3 is TGTGCCAGCAGCCCCTCACTTGGGACAGAGACGAACACCGGGGAGCTGTTTTTT.

The sample holds a few counts of this clone. Written as DNA, the CDR3 is TGTGCCAGCAGTCGTACAGGGGGGTACACTGAAGCTTTCTTT. This sequence encodes CASSRTGGYTEAFF. The rearrangement joins TRBV28 to TRBJ1-1; TRBD1 matches 8 bases. This CDR3 comprises 14 residues. Germline V lookup: CDR1 MDHEN, CDR2 SYDVKM. V shed 5 bases and J 3 bases; nucleotides not matched to a gene: 5.

J is TRBJ2-1 and V is TRBV29-1, with D perhaps TRBD1 (5 bases). The germline CDR1 and CDR2 sequences are SQVTM and ANQGSEA. The CDR3 sequence is 15 residues long. Trimming cost V 6 bases and J 0 bases, with 15 bases left between them. Here the CDR3 DNA reads TGCAGCGTATCTAGGACATTTAGCTCCTACAATGAGCAGTTCTTC. It yields the protein CSVSRTFSSYNEQFF.